This entry lists 19 T cell receptor beta chains sequenced from one sample in a study of cytotoxic CD8 clonotypes in ibrutinib-treated CLL. Sequenced by immunoSEQ multiplex PCR; TCRdb stores in-frame clones only, minus some. Of 120,000 to 150,000 clones listed, roughly 90% are singletons. Specimen: PBMCs, collected after 12 months of ibrutinib treatment. These receptors were obtained from a human donor with chronic lymphocytic leukemia.

The chain links TRBV10-2 to TRBJ1-5, with D possibly being TRBD1 (6 bases). V shed 3 bases and J shed 4 bases, with 10 bases lying between them. The CDR3 totals 14 residues. Germline V gives CDR1 WSHSY, CDR2 SAAADI. CDR3 residues: CASSDGQGNQPQHF. In DNA form, the CDR3 reads TGCGCCAGCAGTGATGGGCAGGGGAATCAGCCCCAGCATTTT.

This chain joins TRBV6-6 and TRBJ1-4; no firm D call. Per the germline V gene, CDR1 is MNHNY and CDR2 is SVGAGI (reference sequence). This CDR3 spans 11 amino acids. Trimming took off 1 base at V and 8 bases at J, with 2 bases between the two ends. The CDR3 region is CASSYLEKLFF. The CDR3 region has the DNA TGTGCCAGCAGTTACTTAGAAAAACTGTTTTTT.

The rearrangement uses TRBV5-4 and TRBJ2-5, with 14 bases aligning to TRBD2. This CDR3 is 16 amino acids long. V lost 4 bases, J lost 4 bases, and 6 bases stayed unmatched. From germline, CDR1 is SGHNT and CDR2 YYREEE (reference sequence). The CDR3 nucleotides read TGTGCCAGCAGCCTGGGACTAGCGGGAGTTGGAGAGACCCAGTACTTC. Translated, it gives CASSLGLAGVGETQYF.

The chain recombines TRBV4-3 with TRBJ2-7, with D uncertain. The V end was cut by 0 bases, the J end by 4 bases, with 16 bases between. Per the germline V gene, CDR1 is LGHNA and CDR2 is YSLEER. The CDR3 totals 16 residues. The CDR3 nucleotides read TGCGCCAGCAGCCAAGATTCGGCGGCCCACGGATACGAGCAGTACTTC. Translating gives CASSQDSAAHGYEQYF.

The V gene is TRBV7-3, the J gene TRBJ1-1, with 8 bases matching TRBD1. Germline lookup yields CDR1 SGHTA and CDR2 FQGTGA. This CDR3 comprises 12 residues. After removal of 4 bases from V and 10 bases from J, the junction contained 5 bases not matched to a gene. In nucleotides, the CDR3 is TGTGCCAGCAGCTCCCCCGGGACAGGAGCTTTCTTT. Translating it yields CASSSPGTGAFF.

This clone was observed a handful of times. The chain recombines TRBV30 with TRBJ1-4, with no clear D. Germline CDR1 is GTSNPN and CDR2 is SVGIG (reference sequence). This CDR3 has 16 amino acids. Trimming pared 3 bases from V and 5 bases from J, leaving 19 bases between. The CDR3 DNA reads TGTGCCTGGAGATCGCTAATTCCGGGAAACAATGAAAAACTGTTTTTT. Encoded protein: CAWRSLIPGNNEKLFF.

This chain joins TRBV5-1 and TRBJ1-4, with TRBD1 as a possible D gene (6 bases). V was shortened by 4 bases and J by 8 bases, with 15 bases between the two germline ends. The CDR3 loop spans 14 amino acids. CDR1 SGHRS and CDR2 YFSETQ come from the germline V gene. The CDR3 protein is CASSAGDTKEKLFF. In DNA form, the CDR3 reads TGCGCCAGCAGCGCGGGGGACACCAAGGAAAAACTGTTTTTT.

V and J are TRBV9 and TRBJ2-7; 9 nucleotides agree with TRBD2. Trimming at V came to 0 bases and at J to 3 bases, leaving 10 bases not matched to a gene. Germline V gene sequence: CDR1 SGDLS, CDR2 YYNGEE. The CDR3 is made up of 17 amino acids. DNA of the CDR3: TGTGCCAGCAGCGTAGGACCTCTAGCGGGGATATTCTACGAGCAGTACTTC. It is translated as CASSVGPLAGIFYEQYF. The full variable domain, completed using reference TRBV9 and TRBJ2-7, is DSGVTQTPKHLITATGQRVTLRCSPRSGDLSVYWYQQSLDQGLQFLIQYYNGEERAKGNILERFSAQQFPDLHSELNLSSLELGDSALYFCASSVGPLAGIFYEQYFGPGTRLTVT.

This clone was detected only once. V gene TRBV7-9 combines with J gene TRBJ2-1; D unresolved. The germline gives CDR1 SEHNR, CDR2 FQNEAQ (reference sequence). With 1 base removed from V and 7 bases from J, the gap between germline ends came to 11 bases. The CDR3 consists of 14 residues. The CDR3 reads CASSLEPLGNEQFF. The DNA of the CDR3 is TGTGCCAGCAGCTTAGAGCCGCTCGGGAATGAGCAGTTCTTC.

V usage is TRBV2 and J usage is TRBJ2-7; perhaps TRBD2 as D (6 bases). The CDR3 spans 15 residues. V was shortened by 3 bases and J by 4 bases, with 16 bases between the two germline ends. Germline assignment: CDR1 SNHLY and CDR2 FYNNEI. The CDR3, as DNA: TGTGCCAGCAGTGAGAGTAGCGGTAGCGCGTACGAGCAGTACTTC. Protein product: CASSESSGSAYEQYF.

The rearrangement links TRBV27 to TRBJ2-1; TRBD2 is a possible D gene (5 bases). This CDR3 has 20 residues. Germline assignment: CDR1 MNHEY and CDR2 SMNVEV (reference sequence). With 2 bases removed from V and 1 base from J, the gap between germline ends came to 24 bases. CDR3 protein: CASSLTLPADVVGSYNEQFF. CDR3 DNA: TGTGCCAGCAGTTTAACTCTTCCAGCGGATGTAGTGGGTTCCTACAATGAGCAGTTCTTC.

This sequence joins TRBV6-5 and TRBJ2-1, with D perhaps matching TRBD2 (6 bases). CDR1 and CDR2 from the germline V gene are MNHEY and SVGAGI. V was pared by 6 bases and J by 5 bases, with 14 bases between. This CDR3 is 14 amino acids long. The CDR3 nucleotides read TGTGCCAGCAGAACCGGGACTCGAAACAATGAGCAGTTCTTC. It is translated as CASRTGTRNNEQFF.

This clone was recorded a few times. V is TRBV29-1 and J is TRBJ2-2; 16 bases match TRBD2. Germline V gene sequence: CDR1 SQVTM, CDR2 ANQGSEA. V lost 4 bases to trimming and J lost 6 bases; unmatched junction nucleotides: 5. This CDR3 comprises 16 residues. CDR3 sequence (DNA): TGCAGCGTTGTCTTGGGACTAGCGGGAGGGCCCGGGGAGCTGTTTTTT. Encoded protein: CSVVLGLAGGPGELFF.

The chain combines TRBV25-1 with TRBJ2-3; 12 bases are a match to TRBD2. The V and J ends lost 3 bases and 1 base, in that order; junction bases with no gene match: 8. The CDR3 has 18 amino acids. Germline assignment: CDR1 MGHDK and CDR2 SYGVNS. Here the CDR3 reads CASSDPGGLAGRTDTQYF. The CDR3 nucleotides are TGTGCCAGCAGTGATCCCGGAGGACTAGCGGGACGCACAGATACGCAGTATTTT.

The V and J genes are TRBV7-9 and TRBJ2-3; D is uncertain. CDR1 is SEHNR and CDR2 is FQNEAQ in the germline V gene (reference sequence). Trimming pared 5 bases from V and 3 bases from J, leaving 15 bases between. CDR3 length equals 15 residues. The CDR3 coding sequence is TGTGCCAGCAGCCCAACCGGGCGCCCTACAGATACGCAGTATTTT. Protein product: CASSPTGRPTDTQYF.

This chain joins TRBV15 and TRBJ1-1; 9 bases match TRBD1. The V gene's germline CDR1 is LNHNV and CDR2 YYDKDF (reference sequence). This CDR3 is 14 amino acids long. With 5 bases clipped from V and 4 bases from J, the junction kept 5 bases outside the gene matches. This chain's CDR3 is CATSLSTGGTEAFF. In DNA, the CDR3 is TGTGCCACCAGCCTTTCGACAGGGGGCACTGAAGCTTTCTTT. The whole variable domain, filled in from reference TRBV15 and TRBJ1-1, reads DAMVIQNPRYQVTQFGKPVTLSCSQTLNHNVMYWYQQKSSQAPKLLFHYYDKDFNNEADTPDNFQSRRPNTSFCFLDIRSPGLGDTAMYLCATSLSTGGTEAFFGQGTRLTVV.

The rearrangement links TRBV6-5 to TRBJ2-3; the D is unclear. CDR1 and CDR2 from the germline V gene are MNHEY and SVGAGI. V lost 2 bases and J 2 bases, leaving 8 bases between the germline ends. The CDR3 consists of 14 residues. CDR3 amino acids: CASSYGPHTDTQYF. DNA for the CDR3: TGTGCCAGCAGTTACGGGCCCCACACAGATACGCAGTATTTT.

V is TRBV7-9 and J is TRBJ2-2; 9 bases align to TRBD2. V lost 5 bases and J lost 8; bases outside the gene matches: 15. The length of the CDR3 is 17 residues. Germline V gene data show CDR1 as SEHNR and CDR2 as FQNEAQ (reference sequence). CDR3 sequence (DNA): TGTGCCAGCAGCCCGGGACTAGCCCAACTCGACCTGGGGGAGCTGTTTTTT. It specifies CASSPGLAQLDLGELFF.

The V call is TRBV28, the J call TRBJ2-7; 11 bases fit TRBD2. This CDR3 is built from 15 residues. Losses at the gene ends were 6 bases for V and 2 bases for J; bases not matched to a gene: 6. CDR1 and CDR2 from the germline V gene are MDHEN and SYDVKM. The CDR3 loop is CASRGTSGVTYEQYF. The CDR3 DNA follows: TGTGCCAGCAGGGGGACTAGCGGAGTCACCTACGAGCAGTACTTC.